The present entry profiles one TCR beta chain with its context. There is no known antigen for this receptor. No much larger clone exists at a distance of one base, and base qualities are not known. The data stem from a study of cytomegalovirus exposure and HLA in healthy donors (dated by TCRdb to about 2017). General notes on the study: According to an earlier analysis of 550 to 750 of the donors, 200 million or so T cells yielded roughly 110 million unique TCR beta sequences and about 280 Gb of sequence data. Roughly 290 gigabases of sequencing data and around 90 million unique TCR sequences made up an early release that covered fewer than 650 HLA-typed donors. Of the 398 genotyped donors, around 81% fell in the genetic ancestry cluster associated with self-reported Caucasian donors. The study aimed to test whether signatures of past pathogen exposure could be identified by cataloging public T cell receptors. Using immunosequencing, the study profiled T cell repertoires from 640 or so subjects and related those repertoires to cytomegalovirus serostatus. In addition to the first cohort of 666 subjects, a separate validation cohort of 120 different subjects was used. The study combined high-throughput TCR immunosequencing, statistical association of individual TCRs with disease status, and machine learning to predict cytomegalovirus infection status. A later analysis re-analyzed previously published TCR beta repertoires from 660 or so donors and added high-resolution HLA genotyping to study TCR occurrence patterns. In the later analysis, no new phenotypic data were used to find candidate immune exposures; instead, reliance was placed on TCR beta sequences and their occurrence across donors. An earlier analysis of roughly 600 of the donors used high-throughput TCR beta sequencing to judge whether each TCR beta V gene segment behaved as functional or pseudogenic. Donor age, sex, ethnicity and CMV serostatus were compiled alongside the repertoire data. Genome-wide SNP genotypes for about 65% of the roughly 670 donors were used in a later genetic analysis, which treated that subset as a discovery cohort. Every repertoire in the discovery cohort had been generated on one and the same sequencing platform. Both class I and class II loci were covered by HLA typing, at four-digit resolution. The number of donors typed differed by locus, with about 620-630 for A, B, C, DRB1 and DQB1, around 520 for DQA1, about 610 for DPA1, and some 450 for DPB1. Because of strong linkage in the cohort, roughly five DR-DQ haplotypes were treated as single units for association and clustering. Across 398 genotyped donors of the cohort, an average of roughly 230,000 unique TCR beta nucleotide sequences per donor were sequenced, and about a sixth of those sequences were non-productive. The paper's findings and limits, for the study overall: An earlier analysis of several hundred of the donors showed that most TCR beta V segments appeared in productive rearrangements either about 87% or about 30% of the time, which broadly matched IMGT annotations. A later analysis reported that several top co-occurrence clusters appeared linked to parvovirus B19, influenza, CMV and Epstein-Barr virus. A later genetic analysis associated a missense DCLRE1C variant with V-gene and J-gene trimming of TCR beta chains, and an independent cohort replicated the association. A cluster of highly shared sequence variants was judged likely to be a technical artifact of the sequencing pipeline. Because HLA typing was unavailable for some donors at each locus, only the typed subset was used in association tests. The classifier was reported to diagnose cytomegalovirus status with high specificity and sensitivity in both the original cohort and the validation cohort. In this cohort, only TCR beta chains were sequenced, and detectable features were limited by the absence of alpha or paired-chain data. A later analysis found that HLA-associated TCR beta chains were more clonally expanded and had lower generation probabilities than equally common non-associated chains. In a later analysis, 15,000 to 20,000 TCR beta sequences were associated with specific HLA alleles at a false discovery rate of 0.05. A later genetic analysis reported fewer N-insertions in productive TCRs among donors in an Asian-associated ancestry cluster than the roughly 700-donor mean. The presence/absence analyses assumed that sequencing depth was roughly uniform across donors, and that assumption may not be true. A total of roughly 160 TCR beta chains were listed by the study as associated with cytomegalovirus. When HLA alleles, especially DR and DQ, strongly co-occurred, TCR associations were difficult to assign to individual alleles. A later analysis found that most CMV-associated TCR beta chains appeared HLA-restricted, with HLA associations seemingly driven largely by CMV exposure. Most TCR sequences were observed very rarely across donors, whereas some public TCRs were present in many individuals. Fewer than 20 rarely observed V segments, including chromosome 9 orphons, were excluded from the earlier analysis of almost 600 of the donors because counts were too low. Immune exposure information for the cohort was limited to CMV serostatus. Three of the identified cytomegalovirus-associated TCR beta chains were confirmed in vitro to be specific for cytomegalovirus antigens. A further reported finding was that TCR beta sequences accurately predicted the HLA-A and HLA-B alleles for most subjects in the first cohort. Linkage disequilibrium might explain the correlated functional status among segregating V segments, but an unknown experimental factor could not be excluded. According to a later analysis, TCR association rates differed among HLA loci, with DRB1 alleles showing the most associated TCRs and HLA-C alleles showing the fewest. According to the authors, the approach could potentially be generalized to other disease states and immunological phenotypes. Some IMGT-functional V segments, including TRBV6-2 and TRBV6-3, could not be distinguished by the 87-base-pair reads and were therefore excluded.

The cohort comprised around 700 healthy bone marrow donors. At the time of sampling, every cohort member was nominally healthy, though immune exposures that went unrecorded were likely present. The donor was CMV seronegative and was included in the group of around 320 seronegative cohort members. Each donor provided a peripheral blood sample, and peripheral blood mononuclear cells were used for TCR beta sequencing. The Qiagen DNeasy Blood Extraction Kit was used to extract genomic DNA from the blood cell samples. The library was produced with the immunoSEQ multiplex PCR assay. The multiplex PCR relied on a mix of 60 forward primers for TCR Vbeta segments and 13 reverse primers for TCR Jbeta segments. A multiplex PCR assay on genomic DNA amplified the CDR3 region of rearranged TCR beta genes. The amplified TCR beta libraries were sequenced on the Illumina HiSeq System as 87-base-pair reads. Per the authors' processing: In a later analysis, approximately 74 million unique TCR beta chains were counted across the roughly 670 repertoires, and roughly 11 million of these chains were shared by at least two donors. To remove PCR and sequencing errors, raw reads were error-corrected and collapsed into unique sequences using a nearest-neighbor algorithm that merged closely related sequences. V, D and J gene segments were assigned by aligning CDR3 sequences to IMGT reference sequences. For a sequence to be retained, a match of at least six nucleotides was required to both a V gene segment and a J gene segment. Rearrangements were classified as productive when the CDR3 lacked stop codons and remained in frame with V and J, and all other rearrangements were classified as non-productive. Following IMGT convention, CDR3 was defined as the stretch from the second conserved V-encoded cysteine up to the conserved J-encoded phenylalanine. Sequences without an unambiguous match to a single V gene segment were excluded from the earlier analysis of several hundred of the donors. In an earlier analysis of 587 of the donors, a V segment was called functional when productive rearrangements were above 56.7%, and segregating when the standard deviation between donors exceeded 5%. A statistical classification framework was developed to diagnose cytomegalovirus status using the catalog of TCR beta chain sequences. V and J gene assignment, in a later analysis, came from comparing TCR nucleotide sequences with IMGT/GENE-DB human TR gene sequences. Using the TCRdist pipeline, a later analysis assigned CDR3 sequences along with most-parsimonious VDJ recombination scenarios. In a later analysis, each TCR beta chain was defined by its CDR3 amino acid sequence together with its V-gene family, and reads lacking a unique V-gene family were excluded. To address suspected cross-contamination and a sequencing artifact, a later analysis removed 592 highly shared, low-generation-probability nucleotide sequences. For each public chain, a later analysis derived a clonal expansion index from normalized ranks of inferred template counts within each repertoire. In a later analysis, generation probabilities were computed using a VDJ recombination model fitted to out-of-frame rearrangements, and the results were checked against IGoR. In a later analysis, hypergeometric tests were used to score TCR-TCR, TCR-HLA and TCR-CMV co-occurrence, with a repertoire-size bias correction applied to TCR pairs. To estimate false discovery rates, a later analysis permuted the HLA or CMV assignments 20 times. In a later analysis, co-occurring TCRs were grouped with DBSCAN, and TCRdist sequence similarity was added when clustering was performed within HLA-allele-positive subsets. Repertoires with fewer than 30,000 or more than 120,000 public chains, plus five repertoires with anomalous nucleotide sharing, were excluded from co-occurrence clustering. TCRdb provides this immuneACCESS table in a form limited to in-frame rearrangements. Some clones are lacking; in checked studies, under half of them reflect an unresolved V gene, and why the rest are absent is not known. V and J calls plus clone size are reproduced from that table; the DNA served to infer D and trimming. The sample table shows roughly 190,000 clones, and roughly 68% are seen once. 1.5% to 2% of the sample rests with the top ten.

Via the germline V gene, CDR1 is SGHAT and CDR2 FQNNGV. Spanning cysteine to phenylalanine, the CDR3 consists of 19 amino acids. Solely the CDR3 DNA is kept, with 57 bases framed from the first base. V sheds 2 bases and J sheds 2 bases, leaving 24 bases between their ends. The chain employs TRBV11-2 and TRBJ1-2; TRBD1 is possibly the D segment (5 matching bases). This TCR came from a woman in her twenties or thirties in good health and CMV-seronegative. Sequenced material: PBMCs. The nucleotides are TGTGCCAGCAGCTTAAAGGTGGGCCCAGGGAATAGAGGCAACTATGGCTACACCTTC. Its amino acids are CASSLKVGPGNRGNYGYTF.